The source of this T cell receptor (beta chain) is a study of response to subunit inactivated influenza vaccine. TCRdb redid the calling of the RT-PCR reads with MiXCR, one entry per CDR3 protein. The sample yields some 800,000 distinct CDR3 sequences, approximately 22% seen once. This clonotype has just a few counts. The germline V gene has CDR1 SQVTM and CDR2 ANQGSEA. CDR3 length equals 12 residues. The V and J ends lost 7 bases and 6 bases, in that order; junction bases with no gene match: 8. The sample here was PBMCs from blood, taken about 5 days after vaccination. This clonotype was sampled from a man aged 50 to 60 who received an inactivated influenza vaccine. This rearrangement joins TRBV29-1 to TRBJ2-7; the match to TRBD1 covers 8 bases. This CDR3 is CSAKGQGGEQYF. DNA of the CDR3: TGCAGCGCAAAAGGACAGGGCGGCGAGCAGTACTTC.